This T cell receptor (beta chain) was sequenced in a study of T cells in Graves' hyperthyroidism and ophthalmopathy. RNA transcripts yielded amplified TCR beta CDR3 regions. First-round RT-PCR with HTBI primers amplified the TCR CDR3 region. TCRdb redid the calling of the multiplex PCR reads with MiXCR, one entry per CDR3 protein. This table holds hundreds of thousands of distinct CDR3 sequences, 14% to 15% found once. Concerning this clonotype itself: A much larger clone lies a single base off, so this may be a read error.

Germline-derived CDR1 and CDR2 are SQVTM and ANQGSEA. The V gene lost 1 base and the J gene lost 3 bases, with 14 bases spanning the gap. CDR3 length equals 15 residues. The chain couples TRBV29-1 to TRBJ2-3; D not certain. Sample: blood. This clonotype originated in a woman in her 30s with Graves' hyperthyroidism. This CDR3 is CSVEGGSRATDTQYF. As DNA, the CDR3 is TGCAGCGTTGAAGGGGGTTCACGGGCAACAGATACGCAGTATTTT.